This T cell receptor (beta chain) was captured by sequencing in a study of vaccination and CD4 T cells after COVID-19. Treatment here: approximately 9-day PBMC culture with coronavirus spike peptide pools or control peptides (ViraFEST assay). In this cohort, PCR tests turned positive between March and December 2020, predating US Alpha, Beta and Delta variants. Sequencing of cultured CD4+ T cell DNA used the Oncomine TCR Beta short-read assay. TCRdb ran MiXCR on the PCR reads and lists one entry per CDR3 protein. The sample lists around 15,000 distinct CDR3 sequences; under 75% were seen once. Points from the study as a whole: Spike mono-reactivity was found in 304 of the 307 vaccine-specific clones identified in convalescent patients.

With V trimmed by 8 bases and J by 2 bases, 10 bases remained unmatched. Looked up from germline, CDR1 is MNHNS and CDR2 is SASEGT. The length of the CDR3 is 15 residues. This clonotype was detected only a few times. What it recognizes is unknown. This chain links TRBV6-1 with TRBJ2-3; 7 bases map to TRBD1. Sequencing was performed on CD4+ T cells from blood, cultured in vitro. This sequence was found in a human donor who had recovered from COVID-19. CDR3 loop: CASGSVRGYTDTQYF. DNA for the CDR3: TGTGCCAGCGGCTCGGTCAGGGGGTACACAGATACGCAGTATTTT.